The entry below describes one T cell receptor beta chain. The target of this receptor is not known. Base qualities are not provided; no much larger clone lies one nucleotide away. V and J are trimmed by 3 bases and 5 bases, and the gene matches miss 8 bases of the junction. CDR1 and CDR2 are read off the germline V gene as MGHRA and YSYEKL. Spanning cysteine to phenylalanine, the CDR3 consists of 15 amino acids. Only CDR3 DNA remains: 45 bases, in frame from the first base. This entry belongs to a study of cytomegalovirus exposure and HLA in healthy donors (dated by TCRdb to the late 2010s). The study in broad terms: In an earlier analysis of some 550 of the donors, 250 to 350 Gb of sequence data and some 120 million unique TCR beta sequences from approximately 180 million T cells were reported. Typing coverage varied by locus: about 620-630 donors for A, B, C, DRB1 and DQB1; 522 for DQA1; 606 for DPA1; fewer than 480 for DPB1. Among the roughly 390 genotyped donors, roughly 80% belonged to the genetic ancestry cluster associated with self-reported Caucasian donors. Donor age, sex, ethnicity and CMV serostatus were compiled alongside the repertoire data. Roughly 310 gigabases of sequencing data and 70 million to 100 million unique TCR sequences were included in an early release covering 550 to 800 HLA-typed donors. A later genetic analysis took genome-wide SNP genotypes for about three fifths of the 666 donors and used that subset as a discovery cohort. A separate validation cohort of about 110 different subjects was used in addition to the 666-subject first cohort. The study aimed to test whether signatures of past pathogen exposure could be identified by cataloging public T cell receptors. Every repertoire in the discovery cohort had been generated on one and the same sequencing platform. Using immunosequencing, the study profiled T cell repertoires from about 620 subjects and related those repertoires to cytomegalovirus serostatus. On average, roughly 240,000 unique TCR beta nucleotide sequences were sequenced per donor among 398 genotyped donors of the cohort, with around 19% of those sequences being non-productive. The study combined high-throughput TCR immunosequencing, statistical association of individual TCRs with disease status, and machine learning to predict cytomegalovirus infection status. In the later analysis, no new phenotypic data were used to find candidate immune exposures; instead, reliance was placed on TCR beta sequences and their occurrence across donors. In a later analysis, previously published TCR beta repertoires from more than 500 donors were re-analyzed and high-resolution HLA genotyping was added so that TCR occurrence patterns could be studied. HLA typing covered class I and class II loci at four-digit resolution. A handful of DR-DQ haplotypes were treated as single units for association and clustering because of strong linkage in the cohort. To decide whether each TCR beta V gene segment behaved as functional or pseudogenic, an earlier analysis of several hundred of the donors relied on high-throughput TCR beta sequencing.

Library method: the immunoSEQ multiplex PCR assay. For the multiplex PCR, a mixture combining 60 forward primers for TCR Vbeta segments and 13 reverse primers for TCR Jbeta segments was used. The CDR3 region of rearranged TCR beta genes was amplified from genomic DNA with a multiplex PCR assay. The amplified TCR beta libraries were sequenced on the Illumina HiSeq System as 87-base-pair reads. Concerning the study's data processing: Across the 670 or so repertoires, a later analysis counted around 80 million unique TCR beta chains, approximately 12 million of which were shared by at least two donors. Raw reads were error-corrected and collapsed into unique sequences with a nearest-neighbor algorithm that merged closely related sequences to remove PCR and sequencing errors. V, D and J gene segments were assigned by aligning CDR3 sequences to IMGT reference sequences. For a sequence to be retained, a match of at least six nucleotides to both a V gene segment and a J gene segment was required. Rearrangements were classified as productive when the CDR3 lacked stop codons and remained in frame with V and J, and all other rearrangements were classified as non-productive. CDR3 was defined by IMGT convention, running from the second conserved V-encoded cysteine to the conserved J-encoded phenylalanine. The earlier analysis of about 570 of the donors excluded any sequence lacking an unambiguous match to a single V gene segment. In an earlier analysis of 500 to 750 of the donors, V segments were called functional above 56.7% productive rearrangements and were called segregating when the between-donor standard deviation exceeded 5%. A statistical classification framework was built to diagnose cytomegalovirus status from the catalog of TCR beta chain sequences. V and J gene assignment, in a later analysis, came from comparing TCR nucleotide sequences with IMGT/GENE-DB human TR gene sequences. Using the TCRdist pipeline, a later analysis assigned CDR3 sequences along with most-parsimonious VDJ recombination scenarios. In a later analysis, each TCR beta chain was defined by its CDR3 amino acid sequence together with its V-gene family, and reads without a unique V-gene family were excluded. A later analysis removed roughly 590 highly shared, low-generation-probability nucleotide sequences to deal with suspected cross-contamination and a sequencing artifact. In a later analysis, a clonal expansion index was calculated for each public chain from normalized within-repertoire ranks of inferred template counts. In a later analysis, generation probabilities were computed using a VDJ recombination model fitted to out-of-frame rearrangements, and the results were checked against IGoR. In a later analysis, hypergeometric tests were used to score TCR-TCR, TCR-HLA and TCR-CMV co-occurrence, with a repertoire-size bias correction applied to TCR pairs. False discovery rates were estimated in a later analysis by permuting HLA or CMV assignments 20 times. In a later analysis, co-occurring TCRs were grouped using DBSCAN, and TCRdist sequence similarity was added for clustering within HLA-allele-positive subsets. Co-occurrence clustering excluded repertoires with fewer than 30,000 or more than 120,000 public chains, plus five with anomalous nucleotide sharing. Not all clones reach the TCRdb copy of this immuneACCESS table, which keeps in-frame sequences only. Checked studies attribute under half of the gap to unresolved V genes and leave the rest unexplained. From that table come the V and J calls and clone size; the DNA was used to work out D and trimming. This sample has hundreds of thousands of clones in its table, and approximately 82% of those were observed once. The leading ten clones occupy 0.55% to 0.75% of the sample.

The cohort was made up of 650 to 700 healthy bone marrow donors. All cohort members were sampled while nominally healthy, although unrecorded immune exposures were likely present. The donor was CMV seronegative and was included in the group of 352 seronegative cohort members. A peripheral blood sample was provided by each donor, and peripheral blood mononuclear cells were used for TCR beta sequencing. Genomic DNA was extracted from the blood cell samples with the Qiagen DNeasy Blood Extraction Kit. Here is what the overall study found, with its caveats: Because the 87-base-pair reads could not distinguish some IMGT-functional V segments, including TRBV6-2 and TRBV6-3, those segments were excluded. Cytomegalovirus status was reported to be diagnosed by the classifier with high specificity and sensitivity in both the original and validation cohorts. In a later analysis, several top co-occurrence clusters were reported to appear linked to parvovirus B19, influenza, CMV and Epstein-Barr virus. When HLA alleles, especially DR and DQ, strongly co-occurred, attributing TCR associations to individual alleles was difficult. Most CMV-associated TCR beta chains appeared to be HLA-restricted in a later analysis, and the HLA associations seemed to be driven largely by CMV exposure. Most TCR sequences were seen in very few donors, while some public TCRs were found in many individuals. In a later analysis, TCR association rates were found to vary across HLA loci, with the most associated TCRs seen for DRB1 alleles and the fewest for HLA-C alleles. Because counts were too low, roughly 18 rarely observed V segments, including chromosome 9 orphons, were left out of the earlier analysis of roughly 600 of the donors. Because HLA typing was missing for some donors at each locus, association tests included only the typed subset. An earlier analysis of approximately 590 of the donors showed that most TCR beta V segments appeared in productive rearrangements either about 87% or about 30% of the time, which broadly matched IMGT annotations. Immune exposure information for the cohort was limited to CMV serostatus. A later analysis found that HLA-associated TCR beta chains were more clonally expanded and had lower generation probabilities than equally common non-associated chains. The study gave a list of about 150 TCR beta chains associated with cytomegalovirus. In a later genetic analysis, a missense DCLRE1C variant was associated with V-gene and J-gene trimming of TCR beta chains, and the association was replicated in an independent cohort. A cluster of highly shared sequence variants was judged likely to represent a technical artifact of the sequencing pipeline. Linkage disequilibrium might explain the correlated functional status among segregating V segments, but an unknown experimental factor could not be excluded. This cohort had only TCR beta chains sequenced, and the lack of alpha or paired-chain data limited which features could be detected. Compared with the roughly 670-donor mean, donors in an Asian-associated ancestry cluster had fewer N-insertions in productive TCRs, according to a later genetic analysis. It was suggested by the authors that the approach could potentially be generalized to other disease states and immunological phenotypes. Three of the identified cytomegalovirus-associated TCR beta chains were confirmed in vitro to be specific for cytomegalovirus antigens. Specific HLA alleles were associated with 15,000 to 20,000 TCR beta sequences at a false discovery rate of 0.05 in a later analysis. Sequencing depth was assumed to be roughly uniform across donors in the presence/absence analyses, though that assumption may not hold. A further reported finding was that TCR beta sequences accurately predicted the HLA-A and HLA-B alleles for most subjects in the first cohort.

Sequencing was carried out using PBMCs. This clonotype was obtained from a man in his late teens or twenties in good health and CMV-seronegative. The V gene is TRBV4-1 and the J gene is TRBJ2-5; 8 bases in the junction line up with TRBD1. The CDR3 reads as follows: CASSQGTGGRETQYF. The bases are TGCGCCAGCAGCCAGGGAACAGGGGGGCGGGAGACCCAGTACTTC.